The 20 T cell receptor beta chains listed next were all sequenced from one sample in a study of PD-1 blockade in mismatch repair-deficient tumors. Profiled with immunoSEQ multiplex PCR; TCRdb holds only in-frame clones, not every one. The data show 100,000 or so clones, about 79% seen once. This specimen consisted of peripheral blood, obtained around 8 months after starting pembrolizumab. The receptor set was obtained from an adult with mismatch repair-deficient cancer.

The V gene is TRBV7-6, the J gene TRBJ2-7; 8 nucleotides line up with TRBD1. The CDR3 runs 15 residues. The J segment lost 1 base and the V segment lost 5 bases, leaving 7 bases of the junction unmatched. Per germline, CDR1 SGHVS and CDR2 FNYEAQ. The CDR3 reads CASSPGTGRSYEQYF. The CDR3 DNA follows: TGTGCCAGCAGCCCAGGGACAGGACGATCCTACGAGCAGTACTTC.

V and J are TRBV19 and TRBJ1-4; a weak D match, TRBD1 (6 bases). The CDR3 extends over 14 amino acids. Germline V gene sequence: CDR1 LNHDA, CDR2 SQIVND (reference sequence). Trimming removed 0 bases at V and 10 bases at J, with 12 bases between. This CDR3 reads CASSIETGRGKLFF. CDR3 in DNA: TGTGCCAGTAGTATAGAAACCGGCAGGGGAAAACTGTTTTTT.

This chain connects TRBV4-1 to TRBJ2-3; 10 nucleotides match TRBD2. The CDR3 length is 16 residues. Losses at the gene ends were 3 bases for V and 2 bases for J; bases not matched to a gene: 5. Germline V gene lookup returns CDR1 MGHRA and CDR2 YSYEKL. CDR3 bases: TGCGCCAGCAGCCAGGTACTAGCGGGGATCACAGATACGCAGTATTTT. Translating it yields CASSQVLAGITDTQYF.

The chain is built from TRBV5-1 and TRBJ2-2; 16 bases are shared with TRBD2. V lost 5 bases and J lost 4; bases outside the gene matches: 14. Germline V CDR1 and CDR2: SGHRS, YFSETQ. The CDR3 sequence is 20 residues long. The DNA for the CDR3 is TGCGCCAGCAGGCCCCCGGGACTAGCGGGAGGGGGCGCCAGCACCGGGGAGCTGTTTTTT. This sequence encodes CASRPPGLAGGGASTGELFF.

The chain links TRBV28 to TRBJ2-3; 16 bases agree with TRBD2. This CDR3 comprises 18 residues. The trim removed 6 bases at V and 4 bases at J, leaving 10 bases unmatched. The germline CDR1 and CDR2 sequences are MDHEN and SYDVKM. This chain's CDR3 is CASSLEGTSGRVADTQYF. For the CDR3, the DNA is TGTGCCAGCAGCTTGGAAGGGACTAGCGGGAGGGTGGCAGATACGCAGTATTTT.

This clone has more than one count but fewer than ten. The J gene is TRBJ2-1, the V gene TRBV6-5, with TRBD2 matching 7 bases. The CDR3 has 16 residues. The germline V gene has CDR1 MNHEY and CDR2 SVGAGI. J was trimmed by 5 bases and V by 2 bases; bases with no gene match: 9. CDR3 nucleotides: TGTGCCAGCAGTTACAAACTAGCGCAAGGACACAATGAGCAGTTCTTC. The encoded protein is CASSYKLAQGHNEQFF.

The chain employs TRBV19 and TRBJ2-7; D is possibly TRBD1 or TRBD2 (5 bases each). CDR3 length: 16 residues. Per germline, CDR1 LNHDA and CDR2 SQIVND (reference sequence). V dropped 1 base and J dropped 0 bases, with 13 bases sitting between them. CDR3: CASSIVRGVASYEQYF. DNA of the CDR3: TGTGCCAGTAGTATAGTGCGAGGGGTTGCCTCCTACGAGCAGTACTTC.

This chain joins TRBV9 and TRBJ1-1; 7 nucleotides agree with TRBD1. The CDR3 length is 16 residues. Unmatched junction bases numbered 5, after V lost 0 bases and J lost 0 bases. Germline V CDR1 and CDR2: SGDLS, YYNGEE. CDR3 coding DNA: TGTGCCAGCAGCGTAGCCCCAGGGGGACTGAACACTGAAGCTTTCTTT. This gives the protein CASSVAPGGLNTEAFF.

CDR3 nucleotides: TGTGCCAGTAAGGCGGGGTTCGGGAACACTGAAGCTTTCTTT. Translation gives CASKAGFGNTEAFF. The chain uses TRBV19 and TRBJ1-1; D is ambiguous. The CDR3 covers 14 residues. Between the trimmed V and J ends, which lost 7 bases and 1 base, there was a span of 13 bases. The germline V gene encodes CDR1 LNHDA and CDR2 SQIVND (reference sequence).

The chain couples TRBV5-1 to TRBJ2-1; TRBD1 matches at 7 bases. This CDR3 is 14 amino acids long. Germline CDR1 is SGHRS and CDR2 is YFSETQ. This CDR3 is CASSRDSSYNEQFF. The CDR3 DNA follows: TGCGCATCTAGCCGGGACAGCTCCTACAATGAGCAGTTCTTC.

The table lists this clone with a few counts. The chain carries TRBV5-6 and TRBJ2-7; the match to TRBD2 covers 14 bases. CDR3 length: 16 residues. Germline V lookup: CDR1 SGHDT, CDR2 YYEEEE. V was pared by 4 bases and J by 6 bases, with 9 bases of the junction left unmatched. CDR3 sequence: CASSRPTSGRATEQYF. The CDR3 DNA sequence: TGTGCCAGCAGCCGTCCGACTAGCGGGAGGGCCACCGAGCAGTACTTC.

The CDR3 loop reads CASSADRVGTIGGYTF. In DNA, the CDR3 is TGTGCCAGCAGCGCGGACAGGGTGGGGACAATCGGTGGCTACACCTTC. The chain is built from TRBV9 and TRBJ1-2, with 8 positions matching TRBD1. The V segment lost 3 bases and the J segment 7 bases; nucleotides outside the gene matches: 14. Per germline, CDR1 SGDLS and CDR2 YYNGEE. The CDR3 is 16 amino acids.

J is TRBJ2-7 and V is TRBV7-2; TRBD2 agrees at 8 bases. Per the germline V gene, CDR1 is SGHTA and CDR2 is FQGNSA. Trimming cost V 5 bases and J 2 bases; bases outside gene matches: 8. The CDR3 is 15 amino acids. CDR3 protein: CASSRTSWDTYEQYF. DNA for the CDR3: TGTGCCAGCAGCCGGACTAGCTGGGATACCTACGAGCAGTACTTC.

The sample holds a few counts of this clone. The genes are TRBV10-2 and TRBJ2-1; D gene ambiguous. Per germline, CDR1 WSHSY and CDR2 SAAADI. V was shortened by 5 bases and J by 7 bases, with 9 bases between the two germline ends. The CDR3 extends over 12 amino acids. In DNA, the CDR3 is TGCGCCAGCAGTCCTACGGATAATGAGCAGTTCTTC. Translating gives CASSPTDNEQFF.

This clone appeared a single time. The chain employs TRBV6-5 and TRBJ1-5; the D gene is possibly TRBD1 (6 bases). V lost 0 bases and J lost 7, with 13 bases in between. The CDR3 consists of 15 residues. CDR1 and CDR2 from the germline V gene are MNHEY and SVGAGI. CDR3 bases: TGTGCCAGCAGTTACTCGAGTACAGGGTACCAGCCCCAGCATTTT. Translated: CASSYSSTGYQPQHF.

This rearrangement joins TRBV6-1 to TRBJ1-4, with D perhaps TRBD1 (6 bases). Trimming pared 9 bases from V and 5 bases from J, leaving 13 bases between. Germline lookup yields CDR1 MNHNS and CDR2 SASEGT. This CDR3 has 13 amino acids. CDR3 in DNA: TGTGCCAGTCTGACAGGAGAAAATGAAAAACTGTTTTTT. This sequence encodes CASLTGENEKLFF.

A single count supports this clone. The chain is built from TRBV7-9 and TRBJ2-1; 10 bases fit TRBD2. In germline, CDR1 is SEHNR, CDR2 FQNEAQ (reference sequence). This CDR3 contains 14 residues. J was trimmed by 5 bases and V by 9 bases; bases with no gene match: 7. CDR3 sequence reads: CASTASGGNNEQFF. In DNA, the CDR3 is TGTGCCAGTACTGCTAGCGGGGGAAACAATGAGCAGTTCTTC.

This CDR3 is CASSPGSSGANVLTF. The CDR3 region has the DNA TGTGCCAGCAGTCCCGGAAGCTCTGGGGCCAACGTCCTGACTTTC. V and J are TRBV6-6 and TRBJ2-6; D is undetermined. Trimming removed 5 bases at V and 0 bases at J, with 8 bases between. CDR3 length: 15 amino acids. Germline assignment: CDR1 MNHNY and CDR2 SVGAGI (reference sequence).

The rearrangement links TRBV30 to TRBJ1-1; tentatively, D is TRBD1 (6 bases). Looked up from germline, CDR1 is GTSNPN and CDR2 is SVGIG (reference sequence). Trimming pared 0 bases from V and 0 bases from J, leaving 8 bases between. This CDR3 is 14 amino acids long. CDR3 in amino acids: CAWSVRGMNTEAFF. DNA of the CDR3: TGTGCCTGGAGTGTAAGGGGGATGAACACTGAAGCTTTCTTT.

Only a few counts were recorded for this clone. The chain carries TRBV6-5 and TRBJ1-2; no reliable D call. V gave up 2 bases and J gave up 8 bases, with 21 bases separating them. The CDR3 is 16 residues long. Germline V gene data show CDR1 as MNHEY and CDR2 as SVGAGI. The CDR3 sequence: CASSYHFAGPPSGYTF. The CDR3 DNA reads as TGTGCCAGCAGTTACCATTTCGCCGGGCCTCCTTCCGGCTACACCTTC.